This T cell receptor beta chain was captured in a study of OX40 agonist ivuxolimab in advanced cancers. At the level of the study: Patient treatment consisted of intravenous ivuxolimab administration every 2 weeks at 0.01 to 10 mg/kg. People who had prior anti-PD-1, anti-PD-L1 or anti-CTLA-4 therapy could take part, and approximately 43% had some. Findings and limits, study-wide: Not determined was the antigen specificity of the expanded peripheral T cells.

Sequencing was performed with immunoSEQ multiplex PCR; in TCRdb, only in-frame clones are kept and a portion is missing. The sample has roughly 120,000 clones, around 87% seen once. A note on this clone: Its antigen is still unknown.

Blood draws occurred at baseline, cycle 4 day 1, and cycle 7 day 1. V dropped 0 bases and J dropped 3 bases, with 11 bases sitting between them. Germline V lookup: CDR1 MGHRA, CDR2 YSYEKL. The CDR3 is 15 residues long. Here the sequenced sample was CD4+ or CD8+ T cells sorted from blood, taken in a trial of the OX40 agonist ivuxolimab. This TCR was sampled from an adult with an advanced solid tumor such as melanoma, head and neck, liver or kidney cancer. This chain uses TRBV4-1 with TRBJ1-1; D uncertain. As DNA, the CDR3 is TGCGCCAGCAGCCAAGATACGGATGGATACACTGAAGCTTTCTTT. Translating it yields CASSQDTDGYTEAFF.